This section outlines one T cell receptor (beta chain) sequence together with its context. The identical CDR3 is also encoded by other nucleotide sequences in the sample. Assay: immunoSEQ multiplex PCR; the TCRdb copy retains only in-frame clones and omits some. Of about 35,000 clones in the sample, around 95% were seen once. The data originate from a study of graft-versus-host responses after intestinal transplantation. The clonotype originates from a human patient who received an intestinal transplant, so some T cells may come from the graft donor. The sequencing used PBMCs, collected 16 days after intestinal transplant.

The CDR3 loop reads CASSRTGNTEAFF. In DNA, the CDR3 is TGTGCCAGCAGCCGGACGGGGAACACTGAAGCTTTCTTT. The chain carries TRBV28 and TRBJ1-1; D is unresolved. Trimming left V 6 bases short and J 1 base short, with 9 bases between. The CDR3 covers 13 residues. The germline gives CDR1 MDHEN, CDR2 SYDVKM.